This is a list of T cell receptor beta chains from one sample in a study of CD4+ T cells in melanoma. TCRdb keeps only in-frame clones here, not all; method: immunoSEQ multiplex PCR. The sample has 110,000 to 150,000 clones, roughly 91% seen once. Receptor source: a human donor with melanoma. Each CDR3 is given with its conserved first and last residue. The order of the fields is V gene, clone size, D gene, J gene, CDR3 DNA, CDR3 protein. A D gene is named only where the DNA matches it firmly. The size of a clone is reported for some rows only, either as once, few or many, or as a class for expanded clones.

V: TRBV6-5
size: -
D: -
J: TRBJ1-2
DNA: TGTGCCAGCAGACTTAACGGCGCGTATGGCTACACCTTC
CDR3: CASRLNGAYGYTF

V: TRBV11-2
size: -
D: -
J: TRBJ2-3
DNA: TGTGCCAGCAGCTACGGACTTCTATCTCGGGCAGATACGCAGTATTTT
CDR3: CASSYGLLSRADTQYF

V: TRBV5-6
size: -
D: -
J: TRBJ2-3
DNA: TGTGCCAGCAGCCGGGACCGGTATACGCAGTATTTT
CDR3: CASSRDRYTQYF

V: TRBV7-9
size: -
D: -
J: TRBJ1-1
DNA: TGTGCCAGCAGGGCGGGACACTCAAACACTGAAGCTTTCTTT
CDR3: CASRAGHSNTEAFF

V: TRBV5-8
size: -
D: TRBD1
J: TRBJ1-6
DNA: TGTGCCAGCAGCTATCGGACAGGGTCGGGCTATAATTCACCCCTCCACTTT
CDR3: CASSYRTGSGYNSPLHF

V: TRBV6-5
size: -
D: TRBD1
J: TRBJ2-7
DNA: TGTGCCAGCAGTACCGGGACAGGGAGAGACGAGCAGTACTTC
CDR3: CASSTGTGRDEQYF

V: TRBV7-6
size: -
D: -
J: TRBJ2-7
DNA: TGTGCCAGCAGCGTGTGGGGGTACGAGCAGTACTTC
CDR3: CASSVWGYEQYF

V: TRBV6-6
size: once
D: -
J: TRBJ2-3
DNA: TGTGCCAGCAGCCCAGAGAATAGATTCCCGTATACGCAGTATTTT
CDR3: CASSPENRFPYTQYF

V: TRBV19
size: once
D: -
J: TRBJ2-2
DNA: TGTGCCAGTAGTATTCTGGCGAACACCGGGGAGCTGTTTTTT
CDR3: CASSILANTGELFF

V: TRBV13
size: once
D: TRBD1
J: TRBJ1-1
DNA: TGTGCCAGCAGCCCGGGACAGCGAGTGAACACTGAAGCTTTCTTT
CDR3: CASSPGQRVNTEAFF

V: TRBV5-1
size: once
D: -
J: TRBJ2-3
DNA: TGCGCCAGCAGCTTACAAGGAGGCACAGATACGCAGTATTTT
CDR3: CASSLQGGTDTQYF

V: TRBV27
size: -
D: -
J: TRBJ1-1
DNA: TGTGCCAGGAATTTACGGGCGGGGACCACTGAAGCTTTCTTT
CDR3: CARNLRAGTTEAFF

V: TRBV30
size: -
D: -
J: TRBJ1-5
DNA: TGTGCCTGGAGCAACAGGGAACATCAGCCCCAGCATTTT
CDR3: CAWSNREHQPQHF

V: TRBV5-1
size: -
D: -
J: TRBJ2-2
DNA: TGCGCCAGCAGCTTCCGGGGTCCTGGGGAGCTGTTTTTT
CDR3: CASSFRGPGELFF

V: TRBV4-1
size: once
D: TRBD1
J: TRBJ2-6
DNA: TGCGCCAGCAGCCTGGAGGGACAGGGCCCGTCTGGGGCCAACGTCCTGACTTTC
CDR3: CASSLEGQGPSGANVLTF

V: TRBV5-1
size: -
D: -
J: TRBJ2-6
DNA: TGCGCCAGCAGCGGGACCCCGGGGCTCGGTGGGGCCAACGTCCTGACTTTC
CDR3: CASSGTPGLGGANVLTF

V: TRBV9
size: -
D: -
J: TRBJ2-5
DNA: TGTGCCAGCAGCGTAGCCCCCGGGCCCCAAGAGACCCAGTACTTC
CDR3: CASSVAPGPQETQYF

V: TRBV9
size: -
D: TRBD1
J: TRBJ1-2
DNA: TGTGCCAGCAGCGCCGGGAAACAGGGGGCCTATGGCTACACCTTC
CDR3: CASSAGKQGAYGYTF

V: TRBV9
size: -
D: -
J: TRBJ1-5
DNA: TGTGCCAGCAGCGTAGCGGGGGGCACTCAGCCCCAGCATTTT
CDR3: CASSVAGGTQPQHF

V: TRBV9
size: -
D: -
J: TRBJ2-3
DNA: TGTGCCAGCAGCCCTCTCGCGAGAGCCGATACGCAGTATTTT
CDR3: CASSPLARADTQYF

V: TRBV9
size: -
D: -
J: TRBJ1-1
DNA: TGTGCCAGCAGCGACCCGCTCGGGGGAGGGGGCACTGAAGCTTTCTTT
CDR3: CASSDPLGGGGTEAFF

V: TRBV9
size: -
D: -
J: TRBJ1-3
DNA: TGTGCCAGCAGCGTAGGACATGGAAACACCATATATTTT
CDR3: CASSVGHGNTIYF

V: TRBV5-1
size: -
D: -
J: TRBJ1-3
DNA: TGCGCCAGCAGCTTGGGTTCAGGCTCTGGAAACACCATATATTTT
CDR3: CASSLGSGSGNTIYF

V: TRBV29-1
size: -
D: TRBD1
J: TRBJ2-2
DNA: TGCAGCGTTGAAGGGACAGGGACGAACACCGGGGAGCTGTTTTTT
CDR3: CSVEGTGTNTGELFF

V: TRBV9
size: few
D: -
J: TRBJ1-2
DNA: TGTGCCAGCAGCCCCCGGGTAGTAGCTAACTATGGCTACACCTTC
CDR3: CASSPRVVANYGYTF

V: TRBV11-3
size: -
D: TRBD1
J: TRBJ1-1
DNA: TGTGCCAGCAGCCGCGCCGGGACAGGAGGGGAAGCTTTCTTT
CDR3: CASSRAGTGGEAFF

V: TRBV19
size: once
D: -
J: TRBJ1-3
DNA: TGTGCCAGTATGGGACTGTTCCTGACTGGAAACACCATATATTTT
CDR3: CASMGLFLTGNTIYF

V: TRBV6-1
size: -
D: -
J: TRBJ2-5
DNA: TGTGCCAGCAGTGAATATAACCGGGGGGCCATCGCAAGAGAGACCCAGTACTTC
CDR3: CASSEYNRGAIARETQYF

V: TRBV7-9
size: -
D: -
J: TRBJ2-4
DNA: TGTGCCAGCAGCTCTGGCGGGGCGCGAAACATTCAGTACTTC
CDR3: CASSSGGARNIQYF

V: TRBV2
size: -
D: -
J: TRBJ1-1
DNA: TGTGCCAGCGGGGACACTGAAGCTTTCTTT
CDR3: CASGDTEAFF

V: TRBV7-3
size: -
D: -
J: TRBJ2-2
DNA: TGTGCCAGCAGCTTGTTTCCACACACCGGGGAGCTGTTTTTT
CDR3: CASSLFPHTGELFF

V: TRBV7-9
size: -
D: -
J: TRBJ2-3
DNA: TGTGCCAGCAGCCTTTTGGCAGTCAGCACAGATACGCAGTATTTT
CDR3: CASSLLAVSTDTQYF

V: TRBV7-3
size: -
D: -
J: TRBJ2-1
DNA: TGTGCCAGCAGCCGGACTCCATCCTACAATGAGCAGTTCTTC
CDR3: CASSRTPSYNEQFF

V: TRBV5-5
size: -
D: -
J: TRBJ1-1
DNA: TGTGCCAGCAGCCTGCGACCCGTCCGTGGATCGGTGAACACTGAAGCTTTCTTT
CDR3: CASSLRPVRGSVNTEAFF

V: TRBV15
size: -
D: -
J: TRBJ1-4
DNA: TGTGCCACCAGCAGAGATCAGGGAAGGGGGGCGGGTGAAAAACTGTTTTTT
CDR3: CATSRDQGRGAGEKLFF

V: TRBV5-8
size: few
D: -
J: TRBJ1-2
DNA: TGTGCCAGCAGCTTGGGGCACAACTATGGCTACACCTTC
CDR3: CASSLGHNYGYTF

V: TRBV7-9
size: -
D: TRBD2
J: TRBJ2-1
DNA: TGTGCCAGCAGCAGACTAGCGGGGACTTACAATGAGCAGTTCTTC
CDR3: CASSRLAGTYNEQFF

V: TRBV5-4
size: -
D: -
J: TRBJ1-1
DNA: TGTGCCAGCAGCCCTTCCGGGCAGATTAACACTGAAGCTTTCTTT
CDR3: CASSPSGQINTEAFF

V: TRBV27
size: -
D: TRBD1
J: TRBJ1-2
DNA: TGTGCCAGCACCTTAAAATCGACAGGGGACTATGGCTACACCTTC
CDR3: CASTLKSTGDYGYTF

V: TRBV12-5
size: -
D: -
J: TRBJ2-3
DNA: TGTGCTAGTGGTTTGGTAAGGGTCAGGGGGGCAGATACGCAGTATTTT
CDR3: CASGLVRVRGADTQYF

V: TRBV4-1
size: -
D: -
J: TRBJ1-5
DNA: TGCGCCAGCAGCCAAGAGAAGGGTTCCGATCAGCCCCAGCATTTT
CDR3: CASSQEKGSDQPQHF

V: TRBV19
size: -
D: -
J: TRBJ2-6
DNA: TGTGCCAGTACCGCGGCAGAGTTGGTCCCTCTCTCTGGGGCCAACGTCCTGACTTTC
CDR3: CASTAAELVPLSGANVLTF

V: TRBV6-5
size: once
D: -
J: TRBJ2-2
DNA: TGTGCCACCAAAAGGGACAACGCGAACACCGGGGAGCTGTTTTTT
CDR3: CATKRDNANTGELFF

V: TRBV29-1
size: -
D: TRBD1
J: TRBJ2-1
DNA: TGCAGTTGGTCGGGACAGTCCTACAATGAGCAGTTCTTC
CDR3: CSWSGQSYNEQFF

V: TRBV2
size: once
D: -
J: TRBJ1-6
DNA: TGTGCCAGCAGAGCGGACGGAAAACATTCACCCCTCCACTTT
CDR3: CASRADGKHSPLHF

V: TRBV9
size: -
D: -
J: TRBJ1-5
DNA: TGTGCCAGCAGCGTCGGCGGACAGAGGAATCAGCCCCAGCATTTT
CDR3: CASSVGGQRNQPQHF

V: TRBV7-9
size: -
D: -
J: TRBJ2-1
DNA: TGTGCCGACGATGGGGGGCTCTCCTACAATGAGCAGTTCTTC
CDR3: CADDGGLSYNEQFF

V: TRBV2
size: -
D: -
J: TRBJ2-7
DNA: TGTGCCAGCAGAGTCCCAGGGACCTACGAGCAGTACTTC
CDR3: CASRVPGTYEQYF

V: TRBV2
size: -
D: -
J: TRBJ1-5
DNA: TGTGCCAGCAGTGAATTGTCGCCGGGGCAGCCCCAGCATTTT
CDR3: CASSELSPGQPQHF

V: TRBV5-6
size: -
D: -
J: TRBJ2-7
DNA: TGTGCCAGCAGCTCAATGGGTCGGCAGTACTTC
CDR3: CASSSMGRQYF

V: TRBV7-6
size: -
D: -
J: TRBJ2-4
DNA: TGTGCCAGCAGCTCTTCCATGTCTGAAAACATTCAGTACTTC
CDR3: CASSSSMSENIQYF

V: TRBV29-1
size: once
D: TRBD1
J: TRBJ1-1
DNA: TGCAGCGTTGAGGGGACAGACATGAACACTGAAGCTTTCTTT
CDR3: CSVEGTDMNTEAFF

V: TRBV2
size: -
D: -
J: TRBJ1-5
DNA: TGTGCCAGCAGTGTCACGCACAATCAGCCCCAGCATTTT
CDR3: CASSVTHNQPQHF

V: TRBV19
size: -
D: -
J: TRBJ1-1
DNA: TGTGCCAGTAGTGGGACGGTTGAAGCTTTCTTT
CDR3: CASSGTVEAFF